This TCR beta chain was sequenced in a study of neoadjuvant nivolumab and ipilimumab in lung cancer. Repertoires were generated with immunoSEQ multiplex PCR, while TCRdb's copy carries only in-frame clones and drops some. The sample shows roughly 49,000 clones, around 89% of them seen only once. General observations from the study: TCR sequencing covered a small number of samples. Pathologic regression was not significantly tied to TCR clonality.

A note on this clone: Its specificity is unknown.

This receptor was identified in an adult with non-small cell lung cancer. Some clones in this sample may be carry-over from other donors' samples. This specimen consisted of blood, obtained before neoadjuvant nivolumab, alone or with ipilimumab.

The chain's CDR3 is CASTLGPAGGPDNEQFF. As DNA, the CDR3 is TGTGCCAGCACCCTAGGCCCAGCGGGAGGGCCTGACAATGAGCAGTTCTTC. V is TRBV2 and J is TRBJ2-1, with 10 bases that match TRBD2. Trimming took 7 bases from V and 5 from J; bases not matched to a gene: 14. Germline V gene sequence: CDR1 SNHLY, CDR2 FYNNEI. This CDR3 region has 17 residues. Full variable domain (missing parts from reference TRBV2 and TRBJ2-1): EPEVTQTPSHQVTQMGQEVILRCVPISNHLYFYWYRQILGQKVEFLVSFYNNEISEKSEIFDDQFSVERPDGSNFTLKIRSTKLEDSAMYFCASTLGPAGGPDNEQFFGPGTRLTVL.